Each of the 18 T cell receptor beta chains below was sequenced from the same sample in a study of T cell responses to AZD1222 COVID-19 vaccine. TCRdb keeps only in-frame clones here, not all; method: immunoSEQ multiplex PCR. This table holds 83,000 or so clones, approximately 91% found once. The material sequenced was peripheral blood, taken 28 days after the second AZD1222 dose. The receptors originated from an adult who received the AZD1222 COVID-19 vaccine.

This clone qualifies as medium-sized. The gene calls are TRBV9 and TRBJ2-5, with TRBD2 matching 9 bases. The CDR3 has 16 residues. Unmatched junction bases numbered 11, after V lost 4 bases and J lost 4 bases. CDR1 is SGDLS, CDR2 YYNGEE, per germline. CDR3 amino acids: CASSPMVSGSGETQYF. In DNA, the CDR3 is TGTGCCAGCAGCCCCATGGTTAGCGGGAGTGGAGAGACCCAGTACTTC.

This clone has only one observation. This chain uses TRBV4-2 with TRBJ2-5; 7 nucleotides match TRBD2. There are 16 residues in the CDR3. Germline V gene lookup returns CDR1 LGHNA and CDR2 YNFKEQ. The V segment lost 3 bases and the J segment 6 bases; nucleotides outside the gene matches: 13. The CDR3 bases are TGTGCCAGCAGCCAGGTTGCGGGAGAAATGGCAAAGACCCAGTACTTC. Translating it yields CASSQVAGEMAKTQYF.

The rearrangement joins TRBV25-1 to TRBJ2-3; unclear D gene. Germline V lookup: CDR1 MGHDK, CDR2 SYGVNS. Deletions cut 2 bases from V and 3 bases from J, with 12 bases between. The CDR3 consists of 15 residues. The CDR3 DNA reads as TGTGCCAGCAGTGAAGACGGCAGATTGACAGATACGCAGTATTTT. Its translation is CASSEDGRLTDTQYF.

The DNA of the CDR3 is TGTGCCAGCAGTTACTCCCGACGGGCTAATGAAAAACTGTTTTTT. Residues: CASSYSRRANEKLFF. The chain carries TRBV6-5 and TRBJ1-4; D not resolved. The CDR3 covers 15 residues. From germline, CDR1 is MNHEY and CDR2 SVGAGI. Trimming cost V 0 bases and J 3 bases, with 8 bases left between them.

The table lists this clone with a few counts. This rearrangement joins TRBV5-6 to TRBJ1-1; D unresolved. The germline V gene has CDR1 SGHDT and CDR2 YYEEEE. The CDR3 totals 13 residues. Deletions cut 0 bases from V and 2 bases from J, with 5 bases between. CDR3 DNA: TGTGCCAGCAGCTTGGGACCTAACACTGAAGCTTTCTTT. This codes for CASSLGPNTEAFF.

The rearrangement joins TRBV15 to TRBJ2-3, with D unclear. This CDR3 spans 11 amino acids. CDR1 is LNHNV and CDR2 is YYDKDF in the germline V gene (reference sequence). Trimming left V 3 bases short and J 4 bases short, with 2 bases between. The CDR3 region has the DNA TGTGCCACCAGCAGCTCAGATACGCAGTATTTT. Amino acids: CATSSSDTQYF. Combining the CDR3 with reference TRBV15 and TRBJ2-3 gives the whole variable domain DAMVIQNPRYQVTQFGKPVTLSCSQTLNHNVMYWYQQKSSQAPKLLFHYYDKDFNNEADTPDNFQSRRPNTSFCFLDIRSPGLGDTAMYLCATSSSDTQYFGPGTRLTVL.

V gene TRBV19 combines with J gene TRBJ1-5; D call uncertain. Germline CDR1 and CDR2: LNHDA and SQIVND (reference sequence). The CDR3 runs to 13 residues. Trimming pared 5 bases from V and 2 bases from J, leaving 7 bases between. As DNA, the CDR3 is TGTGCCAGTAGTCCCGACCGCAATCAGCCCCAGCATTTT. It specifies CASSPDRNQPQHF.

The chain combines TRBV4-1 with TRBJ2-1, with 13 bases lining up with TRBD2. Per the germline V gene, CDR1 is MGHRA and CDR2 is YSYEKL. This CDR3 has 16 residues. V shed 0 bases, J shed 10 bases, and the junction held 6 bases outside the gene matches. In DNA form, the CDR3 reads TGCGCCAGCAGCCAAGAGGGACTAGCGGGATGGGGGGAGCAGTTCTTC. Translated, it gives CASSQEGLAGWGEQFF.

The V and J genes are TRBV19 and TRBJ1-3; 7 nucleotides agree with TRBD1. The CDR3 runs to 16 residues. J lost 0 bases, V lost 0 bases, and 2 bases had no gene match. The germline V gene has CDR1 LNHDA and CDR2 SQIVND (reference sequence). This CDR3 reads CASSIDGDSSGNTIYF. The CDR3, as DNA: TGTGCCAGTAGTATAGACGGGGACAGCTCTGGAAACACCATATATTTT.

This clone was found once. The chain has TRBV4-2 and TRBJ2-1, with a weak D call TRBD2 (5 bases). There are 15 residues in the CDR3. Trimming removed 4 bases from V and 3 bases from J, with 13 bases in between. Per the germline V gene, CDR1 is LGHNA and CDR2 is YNFKEQ. Written as DNA, the CDR3 is TGTGCCAGCAGCCCTCTATCGGGGATCTACAATGAGCAGTTCTTC. Translating gives CASSPLSGIYNEQFF.

This rearrangement joins TRBV6-2 or TRBV6-3 to TRBJ2-1; 9 nucleotides line up with TRBD2. V trimming: 6 bases; J trimming: 5 bases; junction bases outside the gene matches: 11. The CDR3 extends over 16 amino acids. Germline-derived CDR1 and CDR2 are MNHEY and SVGEGT. CDR3 nucleotides: TGTGCCAGCAGCCTAGGTGCGGGAGGGCTCAACAATGAGCAGTTCTTC. Translating it yields CASSLGAGGLNNEQFF.

V and J are TRBV7-2 and TRBJ1-4; possible D gene TRBD1, 5 bases. Germline values: CDR1 SGHTA, CDR2 FQGNSA. Trimming removed 0 bases at V and 5 bases at J, with 13 bases between. CDR3 size: 16 residues. CDR3 protein: CASSLALQGWNEKLFF. As DNA, the CDR3 is TGTGCCAGCAGCTTAGCGCTTCAGGGATGGAATGAAAAACTGTTTTTT.

V gene TRBV5-6 combines with J gene TRBJ1-1; the D is unclear. CDR1 and CDR2 from the germline V gene are SGHDT and YYEEEE. This CDR3 region has 13 residues. Trimming took off 4 bases at V and 1 base at J, with 8 bases between the two ends. CDR3 loop: CASSLSKNTEAFF. As DNA, the CDR3 is TGTGCCAGCAGCCTTAGCAAGAACACTGAAGCTTTCTTT.

The genes are TRBV5-5 and TRBJ1-4; TRBD1 might be the D (5 bases). From germline, CDR1 is SGHKS and CDR2 YYEKEE (reference sequence). The CDR3 is made up of 11 amino acids. The V end was cut by 4 bases, the J end by 8 bases, with 6 bases between. CDR3 protein: CASSEGEKLFF. CDR3 nucleotide sequence: TGTGCCAGCAGCGAGGGGGAAAAACTGTTTTTT.

This chain uses TRBV30 with TRBJ1-3, with 7 bases matching TRBD1. Germline loops: CDR1 GTSNPN, CDR2 SVGIG (reference sequence). The CDR3 totals 16 residues. The junction had 10 bases not matched to a gene; V was cut back by 1 base and J by 4 bases. The CDR3 DNA reads TGTGCCTGGAGTGGGAAGACAGGGACCAGGGGAAACACCATATATTTT. It translates to CAWSGKTGTRGNTIYF. Based on the CDR3 plus reference TRBV30 and TRBJ1-3, the full variable domain is SQTIHQWPATLVQPVGSPLSLECTVEGTSNPNLYWYRQAAGRGLQLLFYSVGIGQISSEVPQNLSASRPQDRQFILSSKKLLLSDSGFYLCAWSGKTGTRGNTIYFGEGSWLTVV.

The rearrangement uses TRBV28 and TRBJ2-1, with TRBD1 matching over 8 bases. V was clipped by 8 bases and J by 4 bases; unmatched bases: 7. The CDR3 sequence is 14 residues long. Germline V gene data show CDR1 as MDHEN and CDR2 as SYDVKM. CDR3 loop: CASRTGGLYNEQFF. The CDR3, as DNA: TGTGCCAGCCGAACAGGGGGGTTATACAATGAGCAGTTCTTC.

V gene TRBV27 combines with J gene TRBJ2-7, with TRBD2 matching over 7 bases. J lost 0 bases, V lost 10 bases, and 12 bases had no gene match. This CDR3 contains 15 residues. Germline V gene data show CDR1 as MNHEY and CDR2 as SMNVEV (reference sequence). The CDR3 bases are TGTGCCACCCCGGCAGCGGGGCTAGGCTCCTACGAGCAGTACTTC. Translation gives CATPAAGLGSYEQYF.

The rearrangement uses TRBV14 and TRBJ2-1; TRBD2 agrees at 8 bases. Germline V gives CDR1 SGHDN, CDR2 FVKESK. The CDR3 totals 14 residues. The J segment lost 10 bases and the V segment lost 2 bases, leaving 7 bases of the junction unmatched. The CDR3 sequence is CASSQSLLADEQFF. Here the CDR3 DNA reads TGTGCCAGCAGCCAAAGCTTACTAGCGGACGAGCAGTTCTTC.